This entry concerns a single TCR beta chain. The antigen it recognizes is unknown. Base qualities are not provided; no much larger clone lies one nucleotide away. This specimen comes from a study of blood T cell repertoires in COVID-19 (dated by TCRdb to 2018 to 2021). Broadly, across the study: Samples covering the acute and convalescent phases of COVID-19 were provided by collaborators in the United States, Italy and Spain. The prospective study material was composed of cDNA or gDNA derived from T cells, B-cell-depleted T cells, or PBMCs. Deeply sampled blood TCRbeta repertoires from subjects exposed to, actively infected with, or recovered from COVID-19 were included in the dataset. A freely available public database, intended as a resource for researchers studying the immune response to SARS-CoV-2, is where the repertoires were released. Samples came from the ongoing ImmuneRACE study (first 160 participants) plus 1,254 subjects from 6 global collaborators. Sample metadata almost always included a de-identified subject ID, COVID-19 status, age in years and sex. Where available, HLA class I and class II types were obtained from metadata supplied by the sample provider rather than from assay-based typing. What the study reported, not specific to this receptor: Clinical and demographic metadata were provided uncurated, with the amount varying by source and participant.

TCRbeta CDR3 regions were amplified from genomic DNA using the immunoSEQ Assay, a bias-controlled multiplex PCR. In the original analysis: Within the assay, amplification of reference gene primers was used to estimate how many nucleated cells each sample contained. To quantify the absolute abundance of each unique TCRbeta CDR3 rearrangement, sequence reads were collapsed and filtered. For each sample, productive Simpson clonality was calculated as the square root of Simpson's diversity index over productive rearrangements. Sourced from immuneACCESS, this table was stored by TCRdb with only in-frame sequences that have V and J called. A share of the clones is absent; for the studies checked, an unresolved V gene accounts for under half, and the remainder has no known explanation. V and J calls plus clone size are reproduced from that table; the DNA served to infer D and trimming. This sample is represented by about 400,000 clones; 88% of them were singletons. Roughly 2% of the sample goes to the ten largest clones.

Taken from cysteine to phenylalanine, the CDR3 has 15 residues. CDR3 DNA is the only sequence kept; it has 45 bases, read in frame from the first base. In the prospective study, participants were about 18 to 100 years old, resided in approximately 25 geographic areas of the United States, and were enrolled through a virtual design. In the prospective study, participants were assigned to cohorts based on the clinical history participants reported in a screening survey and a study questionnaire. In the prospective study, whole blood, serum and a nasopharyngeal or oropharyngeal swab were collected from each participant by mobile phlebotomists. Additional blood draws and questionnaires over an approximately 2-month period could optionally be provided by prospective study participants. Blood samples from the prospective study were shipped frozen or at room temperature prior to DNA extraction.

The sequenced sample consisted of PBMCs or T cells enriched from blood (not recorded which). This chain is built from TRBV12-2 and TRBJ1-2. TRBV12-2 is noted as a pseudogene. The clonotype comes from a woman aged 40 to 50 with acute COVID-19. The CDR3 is CASRLASGLSYGYTF. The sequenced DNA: TGTGCAAGTCGCTTAGCGTCAGGACTCAGCTATGGCTACACCTTC.